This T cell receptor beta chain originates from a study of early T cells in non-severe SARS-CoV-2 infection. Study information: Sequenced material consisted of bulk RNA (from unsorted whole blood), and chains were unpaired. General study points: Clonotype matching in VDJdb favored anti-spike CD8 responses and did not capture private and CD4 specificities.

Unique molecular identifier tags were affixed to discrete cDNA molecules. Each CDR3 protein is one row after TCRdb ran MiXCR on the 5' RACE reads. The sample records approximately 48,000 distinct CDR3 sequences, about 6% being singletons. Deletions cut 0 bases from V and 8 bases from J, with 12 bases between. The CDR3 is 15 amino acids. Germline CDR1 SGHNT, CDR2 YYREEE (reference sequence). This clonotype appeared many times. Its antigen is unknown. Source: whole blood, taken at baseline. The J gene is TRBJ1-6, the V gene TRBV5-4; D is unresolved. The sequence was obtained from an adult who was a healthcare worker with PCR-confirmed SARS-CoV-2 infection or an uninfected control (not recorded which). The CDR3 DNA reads TGTGCCAGCAGCTTGGAAGGGTTTAATCATTCACCCCTCCACTTT. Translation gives CASSLEGFNHSPLHF.